This T cell receptor (beta chain) was documented in a study of shared clonotypes between healthy human individuals. Turning to the study itself: The plates for each donor numbered three CD4 naive, three CD4 memory, two CD8 naive and one CD8 memory.

Method: immunoSEQ multiplex PCR; TCRdb's copy keeps in-frame clones and lacks some. This table has 2 million to 2.5 million clones, approximately 90% appearing once. To note about this clone: What it recognizes is unknown.

Trimming took 6 bases from V and 5 from J; bases not matched to a gene: 8. In germline, CDR1 is MNHEY, CDR2 SMNVEV (reference sequence). CDR3 size: 14 residues. Study results and limitations: A small donor pool kept down the genetic and exposure-history diversity that was represented. About 5% was the fraction of naive CD4 clonotypes found shared across several donors. Even with large depth, rarefaction showed that sorted-subset sequencing was incomplete.

The specimen sequenced was naive CD4+ T cells from PBMCs. The sample's subset: CD45RA+ positively selected. This sequence originates from a man younger than 30 in good health. Some clones in this sample may be carry-over from other donors' samples. The chain links TRBV27 to TRBJ2-7; 9 bases agree with TRBD1. The CDR3 DNA follows: TGTGCCAGCAGGCGGCCGGGGACAGGGAACGAGCAGTACTTC. Translation gives CASRRPGTGNEQYF.